The clone carrying this T cell receptor beta chain came up a few times. The data derive from a study of T cells of healthy individuals. MiXCR, applied by TCRdb to the 5' RACE reads, yields one record per CDR3 protein. The table lists 90,000 to 100,000 distinct CDR3 sequences, roughly 15% of them singletons. The receptor was isolated from a human donor in good health.

In DNA form, the CDR3 reads TGCAGTGCCGTGGGCCTGAGAGCGGGGGGGCAAGATACGCAGTATTTT. Translated, it gives CSAVGLRAGGQDTQYF. The chain has TRBV20-1 and TRBJ2-3; 10 bases fit TRBD2. V gave up 6 bases and J gave up 5 bases; unmatched junction bases: 14. Germline V lookup: CDR1 DFQATT, CDR2 SNEGSKA (reference sequence). The CDR3 is made up of 16 amino acids.